The T cell receptor (beta chain) under discussion was sequenced for a study of control samples from healthy donors and cancer patients. The CDR3 loop spans 15 amino acids. The V gene's germline CDR1 is LNHNV and CDR2 YYDKDF (reference sequence). V was shortened by 0 bases and J by 6 bases, with 12 bases between the two germline ends. Assay: immunoSEQ multiplex PCR; the TCRdb copy retains only in-frame clones and omits some. The table lists 50,000 to 75,000 clones, 85% of them singletons, with 4.5% to 6% in the top ten. Source material: blood. The TCR comes from a middle-aged man in good health. The gene calls are TRBV15 and TRBJ1-3; possible D gene TRBD1, 5 bases. The CDR3 spells CATSRDRGTLNTIYF. Here the CDR3 DNA reads TGTGCCACCAGCAGAGATAGAGGGACTCTAAACACCATATATTTT.